These 22 T cell receptor beta chains originate from one sample sequenced in a study of tumor-infiltrating lymphocytes in oesophageal squamous cell carcinoma. TCRdb re-analysed the PCR reads in MiXCR, keeping a single row per CDR3 protein. The repertoire holds fewer than 15,000 distinct CDR3 sequences, with approximately 50% as singletons. Sequenced sample: normal esophageal tissue next to the tumor. The receptors were gathered from a male donor with esophageal squamous cell carcinoma.

This clonotype was detected once. One end of the junction does not line up with germline, which may come from a read error. V is TRBV7-2 and J is TRBJ2-5, with no clear D. The J call is uncertain, as TRBJ2-3 better fits the DNA end. The CDR3 extends over 12 amino acids. CDR1 and CDR2 from the germline V gene are SGHTA and FQGNSA. Here the CDR3 reads CASSSPTDKQYF. As DNA, the CDR3 is TGTGCCAGCAGCTCACCTACGGATAAGCAGTATTTT.

V usage is TRBV20-1 and J usage is TRBJ2-1, with D perhaps TRBD1 (6 bases). CDR3 length: 13 residues. In germline, CDR1 is DFQATT, CDR2 SNEGSKA (reference sequence). With 3 bases removed from V and 8 bases from J, the gap between germline ends came to 14 bases. This CDR3 reads CSARDSSGYEQFF. The DNA of the CDR3 is TGCAGTGCTAGGGACAGCTCTGGATATGAGCAGTTCTTC.

This clonotype was observed once. The rearrangement links TRBV7-2 to TRBJ2-3; D call uncertain. V was shortened by 1 base and J by 4 bases, with 12 bases between the two germline ends. Germline CDR1 SGHTA, CDR2 FQGNSA. This CDR3 contains 15 residues. CDR3 sequence reads: CASSLEKSRADTQYF. CDR3 DNA sequence: TGTGCCAGCAGCTTAGAGAAGTCACGCGCAGATACGCAGTATTTT. The full variable domain, completed using reference TRBV7-2 and TRBJ2-3, is GAGVSQSPSNKVTEKGKDVELRCDPISGHTALYWYRQSLGQGLEFLIYFQGNSAPDKSGLPSDRFSAERTGGSVSTLTIQRTQQEDSAVYLCASSLEKSRADTQYFGPGTRLTVL.

This clonotype is categorized as medium-sized. CDR3 region: CASSLVGRLREEETQYF. The CDR3 region has the DNA TGTGCCAGCAGCTTAGTGGGCAGGTTACGAGAAGAAGAGACCCAGTACTTC. The chain is built from TRBV11-2 and TRBJ2-5; D not resolved. The CDR3 runs 17 residues. Trimming shortened V by 1 base and J by 3 bases, and 18 bases separated the two germline ends. CDR1 is SGHAT and CDR2 is FQNNGV in the germline V gene.

About this clonotype: A read error is possible here, since a much larger clone lies one base away. The J gene is TRBJ1-1, the V gene TRBV7-3; D remains unclear. This CDR3 region has 15 residues. Germline lookup yields CDR1 SGHTA and CDR2 FQGTGA. V lost 5 bases and J 4 bases, leaving 17 bases between the germline ends. The CDR3, as DNA: TGTGCCAGCAGCGGCGCAGGTCGGGAGATCACTGAAGCTTTCTTT. Its translation is CASSGAGREITEAFF.

This clonotype has only a few counts. The chain is built from TRBV2 and TRBJ1-1, with D perhaps matching TRBD1 (5 bases). Trimming left V 4 bases short and J 1 base short, with 7 bases between. The CDR3 sequence is 13 residues long. Germline V lookup: CDR1 SNHLY, CDR2 FYNNEI. CDR3 loop: CASSGDRNTEAFF. The DNA for the CDR3 is TGTGCCAGCAGTGGCGACAGGAACACTGAAGCTTTCTTT.

This clonotype was counted a few times. The gene calls are TRBV7-2 and TRBJ2-1; D gene unclear. The J call may be mistaken, given a closer DNA end match to TRBJ2-7. The CDR3 spans 13 residues. Per the germline V gene, CDR1 is SGHTA and CDR2 is FQGNSA. CDR3 region: CASSLGWAYEQYF. Written as DNA, the CDR3 is TGTGCCAGCAGCTTAGGGTGGGCATACGAGCAGTACTTC.

The V and J genes are TRBV7-6 and TRBJ2-6; 10 bases fit TRBD2. Matching the DNA end better, TRBJ2-1 makes the J call doubtful. CDR3 length equals 16 residues. From germline, CDR1 is SGHVS and CDR2 FNYEAQ. The DNA for the CDR3 is TGTGCCAGCAGCTCCCATCCTAGCGGGAGTGGCAATGAGCAGTTCTTC. This gives the protein CASSSHPSGSGNEQFF.

This clonotype is termed medium-sized. V usage is TRBV11-3 and J usage is TRBJ2-3; 14 nucleotides align to TRBD2. Losses at the gene ends were 4 bases for V and 2 bases for J; bases not matched to a gene: 2. The germline CDR1 and CDR2 sequences are SGHNT and YENEEA. CDR3 length: 16 residues. The CDR3 is CASSSGLAGVTDTQYF. CDR3 DNA sequence: TGTGCCAGCAGCTCGGGACTAGCGGGAGTCACAGATACGCAGTATTTT. Based on the CDR3 plus reference TRBV11-3 and TRBJ2-3, the full variable domain is EAGVVQSPRYKIIEKKQPVAFWCNPISGHNTLYWYLQNLGQGPELLIRYENEEAVDDSQLPKDRFSAERLKGVDSTLKIQPAELGDSAVYLCASSSGLAGVTDTQYFGPGTRLTVL.

This clonotype has just one count. V and J are TRBV7-2 and TRBJ2-2; possibly TRBD2 for D (7 bases). The ends were cut back, 1 base at V and 8 bases at J, with 14 bases in the middle. The CDR3 has 15 amino acids. Germline values: CDR1 SGHTA, CDR2 FQGNSA. Written as DNA, the CDR3 is TGTGCCAGCAGCTTAGACCGGGGGGCGCAAGGGGAGCTGTTTTTT. This gives the protein CASSLDRGAQGELFF.

The chain links TRBV7-4 to TRBJ2-5; TRBD1 matches 9 bases. Trimming took 3 bases from V and 11 from J; bases not matched to a gene: 10. The CDR3 totals 14 residues. The V gene's germline CDR1 is SGHVT and CDR2 SQSDAQ. This chain's CDR3 is CASSLGTGIHEQYF. CDR3 bases: TGTGCCAGCAGCTTGGGGACAGGGATCCATGAGCAGTACTTC.

The V call is TRBV28, the J call TRBJ2-6, with D possibly being TRBD2 (5 bases). The DNA end lines up better with TRBJ2-1; the J call may be wrong. The germline CDR1 and CDR2 sequences are MDHEN and SYDVKM. This CDR3 has 11 amino acids. CDR3 bases: TGTGCCACCGGGGTAGGGTATGAGCAGTTCTTC. This sequence encodes CATGVGYEQFF.

This clonotype has only a few counts. The DNA is left out, because the CDR3 cannot be placed on it with certainty; the CDR3 is given as TCRdb lists it. The rearrangement joins TRBV7-5 to TRBJ1-5; the table calls TRBD1, which could not be checked here. TRBV7-5 is classified as a pseudogene. Ends included, the CDR3 has 20 residues. CDR3 protein: CISVPEAYPDDRGGNQPQHF.

In its sample, this clonotype was seen a few times. V and J are TRBV7-2 and TRBJ2-5; weak D call: TRBD2 (6 bases). The DNA end lines up better with TRBJ2-1; the J call may be wrong. This CDR3 is 15 amino acids long. Germline values: CDR1 SGHTA, CDR2 FQGNSA. The CDR3 sequence is CASSLDGSTGVGQFF. CDR3 DNA: TGTGCCAGCAGCTTAGATGGGTCGACGGGGGTCGGGCAGTTCTTC.

The chain couples TRBV7-2 to TRBJ2-5, with no clear D. The J call may be mistaken, given a closer DNA end match to TRBJ2-7. This CDR3 comprises 14 residues. The germline V gene encodes CDR1 SGHTA and CDR2 FQGNSA. As DNA, the CDR3 is TGTGCCAGCAGCTTAGACCCAGTTACCTACGAGCAGTACTTC. It codes for CASSLDPVTYEQYF.

This clonotype was recorded at least ten times. The chain recombines TRBV24-1 with TRBJ2-1; D gene unclear. This CDR3 is 16 amino acids long. Looked up from germline, CDR1 is KGHDR and CDR2 is SFDVKD. Trimming shortened V by 4 bases and J by 6 bases, and 18 bases separated the two germline ends. The CDR3 DNA sequence: TGTGCCACCAGTGAATCGATTCAAAGAAGGAGCAATGAGCAGTTCTTC. It codes for CATSESIQRRSNEQFF.

This clonotype has just one count. The chain joins TRBV7-8 to TRBJ2-1, with D possibly being TRBD1 or TRBD2 (6 bases each). Germline CDR1 reads SGHVS; CDR2 reads FQNEAQ. The length of the CDR3 is 19 residues. Trimming removed 3 bases at V and 9 bases at J, with 30 bases between. Here the CDR3 reads CASSFGQMWSGMTGAEQFF. CDR3 bases: TGTGCCAGCAGCTTCGGACAGATGTGGTCAGGGATGACGGGGGCTGAGCAGTTCTTC.

This clonotype is labeled as medium-sized. The chain couples TRBV6-1 to TRBJ2-3; 9 bases agree with TRBD2. The CDR3 spans 15 residues. Germline CDR1 MNHNS, CDR2 SASEGT. After removal of 1 base from V and 1 base from J, the junction contained 0 bases not matched to a gene. CDR3 in amino acids: CASSEVAGGTDTQYF. CDR3 in DNA: TGTGCCAGCAGTGAAGTAGCGGGAGGCACAGATACGCAGTATTTT.

CDR3 in DNA: TGTGCCAGCAGGCGGGCGCTATACAATGAGCAGTTCTTC. Amino acid sequence: CASRRALYNEQFF. The chain employs TRBV7-2 and TRBJ2-7, with a tentative D call TRBD2 (5 bases). The DNA matches TRBJ2-1 better at its end, which makes the J call doubtful. This CDR3 region has 13 residues. The germline gives CDR1 SGHTA, CDR2 FQGNSA.

Worth noting for this clonotype: A read error may produce the germline difference seen at one junction end. The chain has TRBV7-7 and TRBJ2-7; possibly TRBD1 or TRBD2 for D (5 bases each). Matching the DNA end better, TRBJ2-1 makes the J call doubtful. The germline CDR1 and CDR2 sequences are SSHAT and FNYEAQ (reference sequence). The CDR3 covers 13 residues. Written as DNA, the CDR3 is TGTGCTAGCAGCTTAGGATACGGGGACGAGCAGTTCTTC. Its protein product is CASSLGYGDEQFF.

This clonotype has a handful of counts. V and J are TRBV7-3 and TRBJ2-7, with D possibly matching TRBD1 (6 bases). V was shortened by 5 bases and J by 3 bases, with 11 bases between the two germline ends. Germline CDR1 SGHTA, CDR2 FQGTGA. The CDR3 consists of 13 residues. The CDR3 nucleotides are TGTGCCAGCAGCAGCAGGGGCGGCTACGAGCAGTACTTC. As protein: CASSSRGGYEQYF. Variable domain in full (rest from reference TRBV7-3 and TRBJ2-7): GAGVSQTPSNKVTEKGKYVELRCDPISGHTALYWYRQSLGQGPEFLIYFQGTGAADDSGLPNDRFFAVRPEGSVSTLKIQRTERGDSAVYLCASSSRGGYEQYFGPGTRLTVT.

This clonotype is categorized as medium-sized (0.01 to 0.1%). The V gene is TRBV5-4, the J gene TRBJ2-5, with 13 bases matching TRBD2. This CDR3 spans 16 amino acids. V trimming: 1 base; J trimming: 5 bases; junction bases outside the gene matches: 5. Germline V lookup: CDR1 SGHNT, CDR2 YYREEE (reference sequence). CDR3 sequence: CASSLRLAGGDETQYF. CDR3 DNA: TGTGCCAGCAGCTTGCGACTAGCGGGAGGAGATGAGACCCAGTACTTC.